These T cell receptor beta chains were read from a single sample in a study of blood T cell repertoires in COVID-19. Libraries were prepared by immunoSEQ multiplex PCR; TCRdb keeps only in-frame clonotypes and omits some of them. This sample yields tens of thousands of clones, of which 65% to 90% are seen a single time; more than 1.4% belongs to the top ten. Input material: peripheral blood. Receptor source: a woman aged 55-69 years with acute or convalescent COVID-19. The CDR3 runs from the conserved cysteine through the conserved F or W. A D gene is named only where the DNA matches it firmly. Size values are once, few and many counts, or a class for expanded clones, and some rows have none.

TRBV2	-	TRBJ2-7	TRBD2	TGTGCCAGCATTAAACCGGGACTAGGCTACGAGCAGTACTTC	CASIKPGLGYEQYF
TRBV13	-	TRBJ1-3	TRBD1	TGTGCCAGCAGCTTCGGGACAGGGAAAAACACCATATATTTT	CASSFGTGKNTIYF
TRBV15	-	TRBJ1-6	-	TGTGCCACCAGCAGAGTCCGGGGGGATTCACCCCTCCACTTT	CATSRVRGDSPLHF
TRBV18	-	TRBJ1-4	-	TGTGCCAGCTCACCGACAGCAACTAATGAAAAACTGTTTTTT	CASSPTATNEKLFF
TRBV19	-	TRBJ1-2	-	TGTGCCAGTAGTCCACAGGTTATAGGCGGCTACACCTTC	CASSPQVIGGYTF
TRBV7-3	few	TRBJ2-1	-	TGTGCCAGCAGCTTAAACCTCAGGGCTAATGAGCAGTTCTTC	CASSLNLRANEQFF
TRBV5-8	-	TRBJ2-2	-	TGTGCCAGCAGCTTTCGAGTCGGGGAGCTGTTTTTT	CASSFRVGELFF
TRBV2	-	TRBJ2-3	TRBD2	TGTGCCAGCAGTCCTCAGGGACTAGCGGTCGCAGATACGCAGTATTTT	CASSPQGLAVADTQYF
TRBV11-3	-	TRBJ2-7	-	TGTGCCAGCAGCTTAGGCCCGACTAGTCGCGAGCAGTACTTC	CASSLGPTSREQYF
TRBV13	-	TRBJ2-1	-	TGTGCCAGCAGCCTGGGAGGTGAGCAGTTCTTC	CASSLGGEQFF
TRBV24-1	-	TRBJ1-2	TRBD1	TGTGCCACCAGTGATTCCGGGACAGGGGGTTGGGGCTACACCTTC	CATSDSGTGGWGYTF
TRBV3-1/TRBV3-2	-	TRBJ1-1	TRBD1	TGTGCCAGCGGAGAGGGACAGGCCTACACTGAAGCTTTCTTT	CASGEGQAYTEAFF
TRBV18	-	TRBJ1-4	TRBD1	TGTGCCAGCTCTCCGGACAGGCAAAATGAAAAACTGTTTTTT	CASSPDRQNEKLFF